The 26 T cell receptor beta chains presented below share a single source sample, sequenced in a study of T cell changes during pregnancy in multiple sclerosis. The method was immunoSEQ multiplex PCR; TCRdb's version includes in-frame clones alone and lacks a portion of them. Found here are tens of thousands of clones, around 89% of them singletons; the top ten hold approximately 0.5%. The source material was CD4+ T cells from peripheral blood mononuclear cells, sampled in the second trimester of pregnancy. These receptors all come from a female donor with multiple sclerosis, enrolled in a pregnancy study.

CDR3: CAISGGTAPGSGNTIYF. The CDR3 bases are TGTGCCATCAGTGGAGGGACAGCCCCAGGGTCTGGAAACACCATATATTTT. This chain joins TRBV10-3 and TRBJ1-3; 7 bases are shared with TRBD1. Trimming cost V 4 bases and J 1 base; bases outside gene matches: 10. Germline CDR1 is ENHRY and CDR2 is SYGVKD. This CDR3 region has 17 residues.

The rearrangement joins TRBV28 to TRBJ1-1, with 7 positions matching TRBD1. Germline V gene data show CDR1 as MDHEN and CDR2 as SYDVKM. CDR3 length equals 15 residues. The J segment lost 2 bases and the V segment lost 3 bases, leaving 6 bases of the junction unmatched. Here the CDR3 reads CASSFVTGENTEAFF. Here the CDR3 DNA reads TGTGCCAGCAGTTTCGTAACAGGGGAAAACACTGAAGCTTTCTTT.

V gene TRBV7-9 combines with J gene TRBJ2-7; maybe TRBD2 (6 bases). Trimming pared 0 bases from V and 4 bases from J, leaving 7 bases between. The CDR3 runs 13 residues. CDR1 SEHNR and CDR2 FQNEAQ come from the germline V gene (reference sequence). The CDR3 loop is CASSLARGYEQYF. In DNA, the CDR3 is TGTGCCAGCAGCTTAGCGCGGGGTTACGAGCAGTACTTC.

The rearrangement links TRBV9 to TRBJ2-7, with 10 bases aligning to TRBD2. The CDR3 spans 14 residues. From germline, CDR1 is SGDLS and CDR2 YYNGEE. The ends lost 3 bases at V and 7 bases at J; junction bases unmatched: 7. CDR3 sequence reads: CASSASLAGVEQYF. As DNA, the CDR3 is TGTGCCAGCAGCGCCAGTCTAGCGGGAGTTGAGCAGTACTTC. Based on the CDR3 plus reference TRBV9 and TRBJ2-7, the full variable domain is DSGVTQTPKHLITATGQRVTLRCSPRSGDLSVYWYQQSLDQGLQFLIQYYNGEERAKGNILERFSAQQFPDLHSELNLSSLELGDSALYFCASSASLAGVEQYFGPGTRLTVT.

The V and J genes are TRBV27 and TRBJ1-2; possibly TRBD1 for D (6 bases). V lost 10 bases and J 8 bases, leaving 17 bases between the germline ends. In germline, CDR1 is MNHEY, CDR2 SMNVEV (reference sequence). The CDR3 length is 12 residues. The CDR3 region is CATRDTFMGYTF. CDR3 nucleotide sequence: TGTGCCACCCGGGACACCTTTATGGGCTACACCTTC.

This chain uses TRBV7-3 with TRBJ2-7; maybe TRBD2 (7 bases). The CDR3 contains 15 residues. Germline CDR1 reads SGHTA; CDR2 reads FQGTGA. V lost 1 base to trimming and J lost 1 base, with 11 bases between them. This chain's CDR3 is CASSLNGGQSYEQYF. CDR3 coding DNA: TGTGCCAGCAGCTTAAACGGGGGGCAATCCTACGAGCAGTACTTC.

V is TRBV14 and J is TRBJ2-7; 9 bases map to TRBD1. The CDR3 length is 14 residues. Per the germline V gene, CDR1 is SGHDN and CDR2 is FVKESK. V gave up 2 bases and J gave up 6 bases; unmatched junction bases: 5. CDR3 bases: TGTGCCAGCAGCCAACACAGGGGGCGAAGCGAGCAGTACTTC. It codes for CASSQHRGRSEQYF.

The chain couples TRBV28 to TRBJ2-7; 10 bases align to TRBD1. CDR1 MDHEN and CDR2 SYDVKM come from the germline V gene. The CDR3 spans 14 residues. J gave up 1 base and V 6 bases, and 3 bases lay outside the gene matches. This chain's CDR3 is CASRWDRGSYEQYF. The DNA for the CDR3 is TGTGCCAGCAGGTGGGACAGGGGTTCCTACGAGCAGTACTTC.

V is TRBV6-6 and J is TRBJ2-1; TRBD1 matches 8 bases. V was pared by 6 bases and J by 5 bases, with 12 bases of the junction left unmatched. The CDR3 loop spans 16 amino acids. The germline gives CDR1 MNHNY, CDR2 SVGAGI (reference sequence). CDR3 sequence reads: CASRRLNRGAHNEQFF. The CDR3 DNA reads TGTGCCAGCAGACGACTAAACAGGGGGGCCCACAATGAGCAGTTCTTC.

The CDR3 region has the DNA TGTGCCAGCAGCCCGGGACTAGCGGCTGTCTCCTACGAGCAGTACTTC. Translating gives CASSPGLAAVSYEQYF. V gene TRBV7-2 combines with J gene TRBJ2-7, with 11 positions matching TRBD2. The CDR3 runs 16 residues. Germline V lookup: CDR1 SGHTA, CDR2 FQGNSA. The V and J ends lost 5 bases and 0 bases, in that order; junction bases with no gene match: 6.

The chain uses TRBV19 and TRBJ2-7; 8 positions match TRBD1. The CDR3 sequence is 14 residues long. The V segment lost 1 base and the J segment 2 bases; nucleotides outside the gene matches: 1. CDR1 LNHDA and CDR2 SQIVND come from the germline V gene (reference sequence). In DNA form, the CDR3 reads TGTGCCAGTAGTATAGTACAGGGGGCCTACGAGCAGTACTTC. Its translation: CASSIVQGAYEQYF.

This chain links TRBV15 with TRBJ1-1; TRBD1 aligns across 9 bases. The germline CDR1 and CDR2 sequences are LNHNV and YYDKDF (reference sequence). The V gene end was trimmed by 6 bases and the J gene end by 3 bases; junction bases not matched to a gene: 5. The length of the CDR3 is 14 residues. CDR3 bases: TGTGCCACCAGTACAGGGGGCATGGACACTGAAGCTTTCTTT. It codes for CATSTGGMDTEAFF.

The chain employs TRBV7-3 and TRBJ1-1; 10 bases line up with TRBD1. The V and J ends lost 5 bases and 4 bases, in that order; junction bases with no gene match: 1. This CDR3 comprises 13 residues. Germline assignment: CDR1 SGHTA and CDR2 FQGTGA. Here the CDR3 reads CASSRTGGTEAFF. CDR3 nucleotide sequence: TGTGCCAGCAGCCGGACAGGGGGCACTGAAGCTTTCTTT.

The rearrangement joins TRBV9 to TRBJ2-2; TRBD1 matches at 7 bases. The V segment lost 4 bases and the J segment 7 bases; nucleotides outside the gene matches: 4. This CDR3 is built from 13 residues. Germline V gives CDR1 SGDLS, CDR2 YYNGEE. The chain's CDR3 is CASSRDRVGELFF. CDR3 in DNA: TGTGCCAGCAGCCGCGACAGGGTCGGGGAGCTGTTTTTT.

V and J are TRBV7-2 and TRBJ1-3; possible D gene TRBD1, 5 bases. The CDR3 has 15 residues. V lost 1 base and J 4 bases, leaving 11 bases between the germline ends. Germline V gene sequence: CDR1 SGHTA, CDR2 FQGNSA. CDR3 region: CASSLGGAGGNTIYF. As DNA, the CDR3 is TGTGCCAGCAGCTTAGGCGGGGCGGGGGGAAACACCATATATTTT.

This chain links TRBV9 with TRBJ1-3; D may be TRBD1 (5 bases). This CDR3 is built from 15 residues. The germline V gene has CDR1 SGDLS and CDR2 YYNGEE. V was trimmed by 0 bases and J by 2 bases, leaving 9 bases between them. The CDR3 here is CASSVGAGTGNTIYF. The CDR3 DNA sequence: TGTGCCAGCAGCGTAGGGGCAGGGACTGGAAACACCATATATTTT. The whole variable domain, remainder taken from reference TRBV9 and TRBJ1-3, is DSGVTQTPKHLITATGQRVTLRCSPRSGDLSVYWYQQSLDQGLQFLIQYYNGEERAKGNILERFSAQQFPDLHSELNLSSLELGDSALYFCASSVGAGTGNTIYFGEGSWLTVV.

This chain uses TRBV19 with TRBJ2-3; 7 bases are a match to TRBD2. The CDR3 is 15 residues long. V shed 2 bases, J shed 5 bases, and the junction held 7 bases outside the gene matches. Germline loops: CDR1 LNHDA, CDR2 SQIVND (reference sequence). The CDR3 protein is CASSIPPGGRDTQYF. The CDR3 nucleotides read TGTGCCAGTAGTATACCCCCGGGCGGGAGAGATACGCAGTATTTT.

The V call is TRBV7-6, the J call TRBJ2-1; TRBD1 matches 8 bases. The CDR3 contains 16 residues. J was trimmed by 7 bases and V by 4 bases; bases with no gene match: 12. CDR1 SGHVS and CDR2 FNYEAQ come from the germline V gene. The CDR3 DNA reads TGTGCCAGCAGCTCCCAGGGGGCAGTTAATGGGAATGAGCAGTTCTTC. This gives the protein CASSSQGAVNGNEQFF.

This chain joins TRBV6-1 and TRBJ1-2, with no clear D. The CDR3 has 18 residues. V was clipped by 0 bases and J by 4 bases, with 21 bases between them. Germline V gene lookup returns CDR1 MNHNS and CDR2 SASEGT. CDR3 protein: CASSEAIPAAGSTYGYTF. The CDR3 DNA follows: TGTGCCAGCAGTGAAGCGATCCCGGCAGCGGGGTCAACCTATGGCTACACCTTC.

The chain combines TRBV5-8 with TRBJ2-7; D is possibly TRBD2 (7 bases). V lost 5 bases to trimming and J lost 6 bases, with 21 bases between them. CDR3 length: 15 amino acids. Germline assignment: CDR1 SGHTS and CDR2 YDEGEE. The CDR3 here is CASRARGALAGEQYF. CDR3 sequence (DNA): TGTGCCAGCAGGGCCCGGGGGGCCCTTGCCGGCGAGCAGTACTTC. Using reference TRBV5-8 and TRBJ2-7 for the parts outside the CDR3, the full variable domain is EAGVTQSPTHLIKTRGQQATLRCSPISGHTSVYWYQQALGLGLQFLLWYDEGEERNRGNFPPRFSGRQFPNYSSELNVNALELEDSALYLCASRARGALAGEQYFGPGTRLTVT.

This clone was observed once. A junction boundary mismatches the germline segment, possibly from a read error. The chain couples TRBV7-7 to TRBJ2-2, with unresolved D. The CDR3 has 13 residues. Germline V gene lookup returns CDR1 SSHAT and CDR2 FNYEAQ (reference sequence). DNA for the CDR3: TGTGCTAGCAGCCCCCAGTCGACCGGGGAGCTGTTTTTT. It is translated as CASSPQSTGELFF.

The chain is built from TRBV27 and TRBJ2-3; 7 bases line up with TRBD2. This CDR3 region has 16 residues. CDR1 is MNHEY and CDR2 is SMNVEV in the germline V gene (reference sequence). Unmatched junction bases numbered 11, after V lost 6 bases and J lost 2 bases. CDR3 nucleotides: TGTGCCAGCAGCTCTCCTCCTAGCGGCACCACAGATACGCAGTATTTT. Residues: CASSSPPSGTTDTQYF.

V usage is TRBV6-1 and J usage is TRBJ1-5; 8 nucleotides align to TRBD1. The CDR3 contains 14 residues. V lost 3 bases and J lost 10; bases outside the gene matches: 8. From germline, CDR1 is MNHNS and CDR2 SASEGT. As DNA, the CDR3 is TGTGCCAGCAGTGAGGGGACAGGCGGTCTACCCCAGCATTTT. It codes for CASSEGTGGLPQHF.

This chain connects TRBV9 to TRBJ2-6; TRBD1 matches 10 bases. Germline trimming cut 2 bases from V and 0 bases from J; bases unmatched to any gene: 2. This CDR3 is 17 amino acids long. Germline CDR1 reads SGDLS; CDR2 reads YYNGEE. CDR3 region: CASSVRTGGSGANVLTF. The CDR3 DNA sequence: TGTGCCAGCAGCGTTCGGACAGGGGGCTCTGGGGCCAACGTCCTGACTTTC.

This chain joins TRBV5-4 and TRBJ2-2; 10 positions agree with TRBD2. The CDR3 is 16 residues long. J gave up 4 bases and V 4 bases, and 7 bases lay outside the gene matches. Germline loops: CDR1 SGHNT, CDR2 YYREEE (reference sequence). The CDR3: CASSPTSGMSTGELFF. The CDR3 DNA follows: TGTGCCAGCAGCCCTACTAGCGGGATGAGCACCGGGGAGCTGTTTTTT.

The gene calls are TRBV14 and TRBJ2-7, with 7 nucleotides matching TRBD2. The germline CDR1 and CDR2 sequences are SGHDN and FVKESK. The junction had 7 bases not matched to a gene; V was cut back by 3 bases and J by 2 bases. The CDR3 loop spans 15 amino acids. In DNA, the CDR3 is TGTGCCAGCAGCCAGAGGACTAGAGCCGCCTACGAGCAGTACTTC. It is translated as CASSQRTRAAYEQYF.